There are many counts of the clone carrying this TCR beta chain. The CDR3 totals 16 residues. Germline CDR1 and CDR2: DFQATT and SNEGSKA (reference sequence). V lost 6 bases and J lost 6; bases outside the gene matches: 15. This entry belongs to a study of human T cells and chemical hapten exposure. Individual cDNA molecules received unique molecular identifiers in the library. In the original workflow: Sample-level TCR yields exhibited a median of around 90,000, with a range of roughly 20,000 to 700,000. TCRdb analysed the RACE reads with MiXCR anew, one entry per CDR3 protein. It is TCRdb's table, rather than the study itself, that gives the V and J calls and clone size. Altogether about 380,000 distinct CDR3 sequences are present, about 4.8% being singletons, with the ten largest covering about 2.2%. Time point noted: patch test 1, 2 weeks after DPC sensitization. The treatment was: therapeutic diphenylcyclopropenone sensitization with weekly scalp DPC. Every donor had alopecia and was 18 to 70 years old; all were suitable for DPC.

The clonotype was recovered from a woman aged 45-59 years with alopecia areata. Some clones in this sample may be carry-over from other donors' samples. The specimen was whole blood, collected in connection with sensitization to the hapten diphenylcyclopropenone (DPC). The V and J genes are TRBV20-1 and TRBJ2-1; 9 bases fit TRBD2. DNA for the CDR3: TGCAGTGCCAGGATTAAGTGGCGGGAGGGCCGCAATGAGCAGTTCTTC. Its protein is CSARIKWREGRNEQFF.